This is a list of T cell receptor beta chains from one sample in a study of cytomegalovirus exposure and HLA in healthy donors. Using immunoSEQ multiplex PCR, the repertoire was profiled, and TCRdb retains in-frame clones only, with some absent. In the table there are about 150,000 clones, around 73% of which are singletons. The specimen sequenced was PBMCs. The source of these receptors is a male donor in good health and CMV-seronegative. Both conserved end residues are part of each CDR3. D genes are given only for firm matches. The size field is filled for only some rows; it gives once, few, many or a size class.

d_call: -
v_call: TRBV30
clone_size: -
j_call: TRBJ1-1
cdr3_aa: CAWRVDRNTEAFF
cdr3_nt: TGTGCCTGGCGCGTCGACAGAAACACTGAAGCTTTCTTT

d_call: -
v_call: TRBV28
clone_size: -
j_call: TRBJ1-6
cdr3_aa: CASSPGSPLHF
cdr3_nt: TGTGCCAGCAGCCCCGGGTCACCCCTCCACTTT

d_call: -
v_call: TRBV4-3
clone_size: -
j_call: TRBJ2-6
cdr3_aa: CASSQVAGAGANVLTF
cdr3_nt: TGCGCCAGCAGCCAAGTGGCCGGGGCTGGGGCCAACGTCCTGACTTTC

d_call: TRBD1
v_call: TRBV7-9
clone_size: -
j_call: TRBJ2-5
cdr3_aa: CASSRGTGQETQYF
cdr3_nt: TGTGCCAGCTCCAGAGGGACAGGTCAAGAGACCCAGTACTTC

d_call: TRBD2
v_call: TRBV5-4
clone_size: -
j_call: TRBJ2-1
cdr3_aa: CASSTGLDNEQFF
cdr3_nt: TGTGCCAGCAGCACGGGACTAGACAATGAGCAGTTCTTC

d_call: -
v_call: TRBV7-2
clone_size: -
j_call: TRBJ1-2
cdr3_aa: CASTWTAENYGYTF
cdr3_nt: TGTGCCAGCACCTGGACAGCAGAAAACTATGGCTACACCTTC

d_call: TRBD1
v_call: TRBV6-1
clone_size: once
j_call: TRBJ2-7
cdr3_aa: CASSDPRDRNTYEQYF
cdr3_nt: TGTGCCAGCAGTGACCCCCGGGACAGAAACACTTACGAGCAGTACTTC

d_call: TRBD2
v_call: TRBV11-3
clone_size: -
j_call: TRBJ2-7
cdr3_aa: CASSRSGSRSEQYF
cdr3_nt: TGTGCCAGCAGCCGGAGCGGGAGTCGCTCCGAGCAGTACTTC

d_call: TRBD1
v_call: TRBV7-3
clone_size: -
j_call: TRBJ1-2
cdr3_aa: CASSLDRDYGYTF
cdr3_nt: TGTGCCAGCAGCCTGGACAGGGACTATGGCTACACCTTC

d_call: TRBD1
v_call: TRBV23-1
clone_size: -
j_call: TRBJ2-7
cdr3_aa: CASSQPETGAPYEQYF
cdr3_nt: TGCGCCAGCAGTCAACCAGAGACAGGGGCCCCCTACGAGCAGTACTTC

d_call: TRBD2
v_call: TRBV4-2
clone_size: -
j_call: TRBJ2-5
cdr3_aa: CASSQTVFGAGVEETQYF
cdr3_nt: TGTGCCAGCAGCCAAACCGTCTTCGGGGCGGGAGTAGAGGAGACCCAGTACTTC

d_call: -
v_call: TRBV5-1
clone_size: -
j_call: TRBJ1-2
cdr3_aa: CASSLFTANYGYTF
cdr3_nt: TGCGCCAGCAGCCTATTCACAGCTAACTATGGCTACACCTTC

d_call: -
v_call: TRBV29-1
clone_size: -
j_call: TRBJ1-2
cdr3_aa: CSVEDREGYTF
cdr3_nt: TGCAGCGTTGAAGACCGGGAGGGCTACACCTTC

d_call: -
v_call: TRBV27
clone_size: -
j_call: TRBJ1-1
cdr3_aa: CASSLSRQSSEAFF
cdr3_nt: TGTGCCAGCAGTTTATCCCGACAGAGTTCTGAAGCTTTCTTT

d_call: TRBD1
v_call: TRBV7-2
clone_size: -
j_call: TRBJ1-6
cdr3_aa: CASSRGSTGDHSPLHF
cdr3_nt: TGTGCCAGCAGCCGGGGATCGACAGGGGATCATTCACCCCTCCACTTT

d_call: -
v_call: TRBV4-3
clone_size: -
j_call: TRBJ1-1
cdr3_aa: CASSLYRENTEAFF
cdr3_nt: TGCGCCAGCAGCTTGTACAGGGAAAACACTGAAGCTTTCTTT

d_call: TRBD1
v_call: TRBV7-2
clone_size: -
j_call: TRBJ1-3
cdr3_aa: CASSFTTGGSGNTIYF
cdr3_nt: TGTGCCAGCAGCTTCACTACAGGGGGCTCTGGAAACACCATATATTTT

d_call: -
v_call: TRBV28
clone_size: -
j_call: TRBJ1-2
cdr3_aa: CASSLALGGTMGYTF
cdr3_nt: TGTGCCAGCAGTTTAGCATTGGGGGGTACTATGGGCTACACCTTC

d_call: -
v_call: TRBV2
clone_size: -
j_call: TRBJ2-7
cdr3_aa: CASKSVLGAGSYEQYF
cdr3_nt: TGTGCCAGCAAGAGTGTATTGGGGGCCGGTTCTTACGAGCAGTACTTC

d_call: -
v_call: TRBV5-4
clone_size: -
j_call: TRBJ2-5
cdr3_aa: CASSSPQETQYF
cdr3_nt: TGTGCCAGCAGCTCTCCGCAGGAGACCCAGTACTTC

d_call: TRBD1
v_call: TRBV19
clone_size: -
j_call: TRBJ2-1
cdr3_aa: CASNPGGPSDEQFF
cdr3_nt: TGTGCCAGTAACCCAGGGGGCCCTAGCGATGAGCAGTTCTTC

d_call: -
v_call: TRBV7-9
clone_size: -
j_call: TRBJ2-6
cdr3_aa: CATEKSGANVLTF
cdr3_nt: TGTGCCACGGAGAAATCTGGGGCCAACGTCCTGACTTTC

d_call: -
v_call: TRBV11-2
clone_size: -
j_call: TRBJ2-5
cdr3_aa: CASSESSGNPQEAQYF
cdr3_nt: TGTGCCAGCAGCGAATCTTCCGGGAATCCCCAAGAGGCCCAGTACTTC

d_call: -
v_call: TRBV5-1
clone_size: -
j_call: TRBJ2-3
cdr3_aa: CASSYSSTDTQYF
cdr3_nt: TGCGCCAGCAGCTACTCATCCACAGATACGCAGTATTTT

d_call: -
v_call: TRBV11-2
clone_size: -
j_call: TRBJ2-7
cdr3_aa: CASSRQGRLAVPSSYEQYF
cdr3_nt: TGTGCCAGCAGCCGACAGGGCAGATTAGCGGTACCGTCCTCCTACGAGCAGTACTTC

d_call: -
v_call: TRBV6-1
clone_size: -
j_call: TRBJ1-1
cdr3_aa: CASSALTVNTEAFF
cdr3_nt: TGTGCCAGCAGTGCACTTACTGTGAACACTGAAGCTTTCTTT

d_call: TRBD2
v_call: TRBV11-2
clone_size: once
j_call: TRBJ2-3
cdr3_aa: CASRRLAGGLQDTQYF
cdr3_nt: TGTGCCAGCAGACGACTAGCGGGGGGGCTCCAAGATACGCAGTATTTT

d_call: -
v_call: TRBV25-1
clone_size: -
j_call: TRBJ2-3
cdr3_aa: CASSPKRSPSTDTQYF
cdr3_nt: TGTGCCAGCAGCCCCAAGCGGTCCCCTAGCACAGATACGCAGTATTTT

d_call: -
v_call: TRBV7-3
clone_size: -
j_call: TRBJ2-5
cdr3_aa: CASSAVTQETQYF
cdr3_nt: TGTGCCAGCAGCGCAGTAACCCAAGAGACCCAGTACTTC

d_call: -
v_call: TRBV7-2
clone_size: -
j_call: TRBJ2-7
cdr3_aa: CASSPRLGRYEQYF
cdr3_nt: TGTGCCAGCAGCCCCAGACTAGGGCGGTACGAGCAGTACTTC

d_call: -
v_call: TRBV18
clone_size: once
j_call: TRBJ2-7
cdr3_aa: CASSDMAEGYEQYF
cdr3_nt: TGTGCCAGCTCAGACATGGCGGAGGGCTACGAGCAGTACTTC

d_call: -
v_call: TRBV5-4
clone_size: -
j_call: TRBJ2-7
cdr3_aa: CASSLGAGSYEQYF
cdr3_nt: TGTGCCAGCAGCTTGGGGGCGGGGTCCTACGAGCAGTACTTC

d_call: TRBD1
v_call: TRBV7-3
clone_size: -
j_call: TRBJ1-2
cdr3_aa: CASSWGQGGEGYTF
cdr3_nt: TGTGCCAGCAGCTGGGGACAGGGAGGGGAAGGCTACACCTTC

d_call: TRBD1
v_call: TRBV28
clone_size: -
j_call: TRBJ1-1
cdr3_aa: CATTPGQGYTEAFF
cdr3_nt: TGTGCCACAACTCCGGGACAGGGATACACTGAAGCTTTCTTT

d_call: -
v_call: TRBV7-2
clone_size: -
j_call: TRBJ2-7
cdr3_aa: CASSLDFLRNPRDEQYF
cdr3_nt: TGTGCCAGCAGCTTAGATTTCCTACGGAACCCCAGGGACGAGCAGTACTTC

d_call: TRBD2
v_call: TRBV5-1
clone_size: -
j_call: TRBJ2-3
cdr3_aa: CASSLALLKREGQGTDTQYF
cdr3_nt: TGCGCCAGCAGCTTGGCCCTATTGAAGCGGGAGGGCCAAGGCACAGATACGCAGTATTTT

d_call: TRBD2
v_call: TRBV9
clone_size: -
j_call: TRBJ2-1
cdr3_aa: CASSVGGGGYNEQFF
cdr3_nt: TGTGCCAGCAGCGTAGGCGGGGGAGGGTACAATGAGCAGTTCTTC

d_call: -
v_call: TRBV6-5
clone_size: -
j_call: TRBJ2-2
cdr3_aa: CASGGATGELFF
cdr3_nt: TGTGCCAGCGGGGGGGCGACCGGGGAGCTGTTTTTT

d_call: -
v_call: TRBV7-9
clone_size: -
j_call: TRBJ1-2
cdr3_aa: CASSLIRGTRGYTF
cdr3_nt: TGTGCCAGCAGCTTAATTCGAGGAACCCGGGGCTACACCTTC

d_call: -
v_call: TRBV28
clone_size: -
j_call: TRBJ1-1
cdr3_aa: CASSQGGRNTEAFF
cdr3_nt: TGTGCCAGCAGCCAAGGGGGTAGGAACACTGAAGCTTTCTTT

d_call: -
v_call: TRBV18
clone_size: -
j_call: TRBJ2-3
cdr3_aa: CASSLTPGGEETQYF
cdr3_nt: TGTGCCAGCTCACTCACCCCAGGAGGTGAGGAAACGCAGTATTTT

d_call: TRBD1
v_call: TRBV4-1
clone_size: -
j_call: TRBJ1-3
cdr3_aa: CASSPDRGYSGNTIYF
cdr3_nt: TGCGCCAGCAGCCCGGACAGGGGGTACTCTGGAAACACCATATATTTT

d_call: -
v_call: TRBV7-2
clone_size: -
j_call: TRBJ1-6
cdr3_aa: CASSPLANSPLHF
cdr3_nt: TGTGCCAGCAGCCCCCTGGCAAATTCACCCCTCCACTTT

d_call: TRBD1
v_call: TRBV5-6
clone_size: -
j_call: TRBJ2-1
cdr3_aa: CASSLAQGARAEAYNEQFF
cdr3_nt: TGTGCCAGCAGCTTGGCCCAGGGGGCTCGGGCGGAGGCCTACAATGAGCAGTTCTTC

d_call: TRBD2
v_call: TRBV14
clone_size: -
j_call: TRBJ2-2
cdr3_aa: CASSRMGGRNTGELFF
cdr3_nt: TGTGCCAGCAGCCGGATGGGCGGGAGAAACACCGGGGAGCTGTTTTTT

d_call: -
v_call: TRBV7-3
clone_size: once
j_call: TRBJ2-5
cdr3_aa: CASSPTRWETQYF
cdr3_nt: TGTGCCAGCAGTCCTACTAGGTGGGAGACCCAGTACTTC

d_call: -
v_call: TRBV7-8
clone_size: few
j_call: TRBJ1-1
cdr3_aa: CASSVGGVGTEAFF
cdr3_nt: TGTGCCAGCAGCGTCGGGGGGGTAGGTACTGAAGCTTTCTTT

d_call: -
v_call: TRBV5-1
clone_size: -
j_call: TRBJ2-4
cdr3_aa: CASSLVEGSGNIQYF
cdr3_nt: TGCGCCAGCAGCTTGGTGGAGGGTTCTGGGAACATTCAGTACTTC

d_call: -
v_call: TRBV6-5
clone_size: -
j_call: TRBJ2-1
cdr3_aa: CASSPGQRSVRGQFF
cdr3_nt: TGTGCCAGCAGTCCTGGACAGCGAAGTGTACGTGGGCAGTTCTTC

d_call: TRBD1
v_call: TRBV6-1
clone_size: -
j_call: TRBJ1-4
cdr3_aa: CASSAMTGGNEKLFF
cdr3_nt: TGTGCCAGCAGCGCCATGACAGGGGGTAATGAAAAACTGTTTTTT

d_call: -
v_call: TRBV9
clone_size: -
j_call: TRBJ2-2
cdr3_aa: CASSVVARGTGELFF
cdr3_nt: TGTGCCAGCAGCGTAGTAGCGCGAGGCACCGGGGAGCTGTTTTTT

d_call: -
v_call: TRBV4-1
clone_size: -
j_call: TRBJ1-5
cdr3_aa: CASSQGGVDSNQPQHF
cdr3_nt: TGCGCCAGCAGCCAAGGCGGAGTCGATAGCAATCAGCCCCAGCATTTT

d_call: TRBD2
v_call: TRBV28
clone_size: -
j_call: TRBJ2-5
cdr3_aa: CASSSVAGGGETQYF
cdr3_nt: TGTGCCAGCAGTTCCGTAGCGGGAGGTGGGGAGACCCAGTACTTC

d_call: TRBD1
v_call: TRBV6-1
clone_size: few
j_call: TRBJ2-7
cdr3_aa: CASSPVGTGLYEQYF
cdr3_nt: TGTGCCAGCAGTCCAGTTGGGACAGGGCTCTACGAGCAGTACTTC

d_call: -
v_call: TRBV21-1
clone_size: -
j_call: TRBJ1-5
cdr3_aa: CASRNGGQERPNQPQHF
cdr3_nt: TGTGCCAGCAGAAATGGCGGACAGGAACGACCGAATCAGCCCCAGCATTTT